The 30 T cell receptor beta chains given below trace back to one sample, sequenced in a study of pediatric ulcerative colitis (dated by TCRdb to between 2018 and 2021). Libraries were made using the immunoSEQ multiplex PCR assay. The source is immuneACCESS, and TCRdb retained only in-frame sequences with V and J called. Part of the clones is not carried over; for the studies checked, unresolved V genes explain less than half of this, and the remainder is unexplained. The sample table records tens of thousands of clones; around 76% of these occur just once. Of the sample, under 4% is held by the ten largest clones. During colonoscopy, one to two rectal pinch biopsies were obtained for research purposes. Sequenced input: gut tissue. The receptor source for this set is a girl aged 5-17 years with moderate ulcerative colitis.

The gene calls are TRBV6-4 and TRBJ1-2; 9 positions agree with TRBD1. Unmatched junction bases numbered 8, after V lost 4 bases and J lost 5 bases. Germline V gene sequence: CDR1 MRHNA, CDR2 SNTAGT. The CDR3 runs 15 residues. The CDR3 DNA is TGTGCCAGCAGTGCCCTGGGACAGGGCGGGTATGGCTACACCTTC. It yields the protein CASSALGQGGYGYTF.

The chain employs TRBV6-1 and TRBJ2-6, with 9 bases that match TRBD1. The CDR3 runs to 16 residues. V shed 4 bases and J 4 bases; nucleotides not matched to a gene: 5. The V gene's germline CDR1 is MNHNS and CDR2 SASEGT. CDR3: CASSAQGARGANVLTF. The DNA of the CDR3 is TGTGCCAGCAGTGCACAGGGGGCGCGGGGGGCCAACGTCCTGACTTTC.

The CDR3 reads CASSTLTSLDEQFF. DNA of the CDR3: TGTGCCAGTAGTACCTTGACTAGCTTAGATGAGCAGTTCTTC. The genes are TRBV19 and TRBJ2-1, with 7 bases matching TRBD2. CDR3 length: 14 residues. Per the germline V gene, CDR1 is LNHDA and CDR2 is SQIVND (reference sequence). J lost 8 bases, V lost 4 bases, and 8 bases had no gene match.

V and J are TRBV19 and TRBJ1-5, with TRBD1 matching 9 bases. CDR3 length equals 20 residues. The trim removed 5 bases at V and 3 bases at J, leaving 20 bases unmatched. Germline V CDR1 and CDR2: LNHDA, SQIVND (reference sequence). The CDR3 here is CASSSPGGTGMNWNNQPQHF. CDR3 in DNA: TGTGCCAGTAGTTCACCAGGTGGGACAGGGATGAATTGGAACAATCAGCCCCAGCATTTT.

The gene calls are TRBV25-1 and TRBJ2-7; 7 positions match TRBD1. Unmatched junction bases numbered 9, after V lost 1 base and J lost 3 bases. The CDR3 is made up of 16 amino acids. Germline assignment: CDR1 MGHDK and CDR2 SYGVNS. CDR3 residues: CASSEFGQAGDYEQYF. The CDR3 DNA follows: TGTGCCAGCAGTGAATTCGGACAGGCTGGAGACTACGAGCAGTACTTC.

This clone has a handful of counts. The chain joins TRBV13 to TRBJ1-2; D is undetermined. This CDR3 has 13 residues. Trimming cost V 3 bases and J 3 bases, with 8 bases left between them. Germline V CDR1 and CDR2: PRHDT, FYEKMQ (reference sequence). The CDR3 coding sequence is TGTGCCAGCAGCTTGTGGCAGTACTATGGCTACACCTTC. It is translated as CASSLWQYYGYTF. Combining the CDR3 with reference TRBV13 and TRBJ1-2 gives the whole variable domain AAGVIQSPRHLIKEKRETATLKCYPIPRHDTVYWYQQGPGQDPQFLISFYEKMQSDKGSIPDRFSAQQFSDYHSELNMSSLELGDSALYFCASSLWQYYGYTFGSGTRLTVV.

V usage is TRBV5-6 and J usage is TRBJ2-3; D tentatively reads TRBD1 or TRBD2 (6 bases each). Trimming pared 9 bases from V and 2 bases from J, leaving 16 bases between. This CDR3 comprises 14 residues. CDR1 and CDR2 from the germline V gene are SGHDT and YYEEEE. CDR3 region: CATQRSGATDTQYF. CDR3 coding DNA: TGTGCCACCCAGAGGTCGGGGGCCACAGATACGCAGTATTTT.

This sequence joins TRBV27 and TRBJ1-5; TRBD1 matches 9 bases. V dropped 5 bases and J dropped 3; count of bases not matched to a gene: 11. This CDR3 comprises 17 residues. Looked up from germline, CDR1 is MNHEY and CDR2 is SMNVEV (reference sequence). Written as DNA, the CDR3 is TGTGCCAGCAGTGTTTTTGGGACAGGGAGACTCAATCAGCCCCAGCATTTT. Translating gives CASSVFGTGRLNQPQHF.

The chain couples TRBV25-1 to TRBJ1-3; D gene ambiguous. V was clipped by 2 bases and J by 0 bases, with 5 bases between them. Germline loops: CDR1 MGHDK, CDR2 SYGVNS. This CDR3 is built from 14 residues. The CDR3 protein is CASSEPGSGNTIYF. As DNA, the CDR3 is TGTGCCAGCAGTGAACCGGGCTCTGGAAACACCATATATTTT.

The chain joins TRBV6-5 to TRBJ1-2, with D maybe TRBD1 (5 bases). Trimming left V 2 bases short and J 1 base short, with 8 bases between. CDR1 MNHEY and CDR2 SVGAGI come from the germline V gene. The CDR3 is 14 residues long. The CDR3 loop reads CASSYGRDNYGYTF. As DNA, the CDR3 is TGTGCCAGCAGTTACGGCAGGGATAACTATGGCTACACCTTC.

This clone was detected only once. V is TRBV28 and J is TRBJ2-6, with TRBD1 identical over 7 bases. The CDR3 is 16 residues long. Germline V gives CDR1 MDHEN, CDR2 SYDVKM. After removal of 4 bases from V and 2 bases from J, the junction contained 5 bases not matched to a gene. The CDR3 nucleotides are TGTGCCAGCAGTTCAACAGGGGAGACTGGGGCCAACGTCCTGACTTTC. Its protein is CASSSTGETGANVLTF.

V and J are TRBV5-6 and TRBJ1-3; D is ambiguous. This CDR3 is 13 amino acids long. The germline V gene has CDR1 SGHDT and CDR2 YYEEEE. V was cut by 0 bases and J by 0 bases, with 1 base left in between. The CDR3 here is CASSLGSGNTIYF. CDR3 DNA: TGTGCCAGCAGCTTGGGCTCTGGAAACACCATATATTTT.

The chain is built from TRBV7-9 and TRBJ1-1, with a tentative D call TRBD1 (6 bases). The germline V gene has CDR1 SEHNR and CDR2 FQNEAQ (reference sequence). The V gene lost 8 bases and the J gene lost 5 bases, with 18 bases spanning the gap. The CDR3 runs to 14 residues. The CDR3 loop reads CASARGGAKTEAFF. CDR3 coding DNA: TGTGCCAGCGCAAGGGGGGGCGCAAAGACTGAAGCTTTCTTT.

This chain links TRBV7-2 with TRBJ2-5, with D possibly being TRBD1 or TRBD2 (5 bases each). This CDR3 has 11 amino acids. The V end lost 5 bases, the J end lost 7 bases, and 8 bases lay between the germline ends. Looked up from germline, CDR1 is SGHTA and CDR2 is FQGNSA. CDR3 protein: CASSKRGTQYF. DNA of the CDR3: TGTGCCAGCAGCAAGAGGGGGACCCAGTACTTC. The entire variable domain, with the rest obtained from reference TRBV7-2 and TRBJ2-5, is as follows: GAGVSQSPSNKVTEKGKDVELRCDPISGHTALYWYRQSLGQGLEFLIYFQGNSAPDKSGLPSDRFSAERTGGSVSTLTIQRTQQEDSAVYLCASSKRGTQYFGPGTRLLVL.

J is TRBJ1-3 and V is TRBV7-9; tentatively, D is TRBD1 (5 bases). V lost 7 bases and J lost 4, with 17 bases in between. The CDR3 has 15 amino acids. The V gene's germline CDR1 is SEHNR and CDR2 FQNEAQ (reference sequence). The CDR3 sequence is CASTSSQGPGNTIYF. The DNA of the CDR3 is TGTGCCAGCACCTCTTCCCAGGGACCGGGAAACACCATATATTTT.

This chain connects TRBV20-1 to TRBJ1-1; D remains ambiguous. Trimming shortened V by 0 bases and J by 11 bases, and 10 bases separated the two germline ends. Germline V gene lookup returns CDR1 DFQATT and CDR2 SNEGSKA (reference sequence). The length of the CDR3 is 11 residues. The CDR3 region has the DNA TGCAGTGCTAGAGACGGGAAGTTGGCTTTCTTT. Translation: CSARDGKLAFF.

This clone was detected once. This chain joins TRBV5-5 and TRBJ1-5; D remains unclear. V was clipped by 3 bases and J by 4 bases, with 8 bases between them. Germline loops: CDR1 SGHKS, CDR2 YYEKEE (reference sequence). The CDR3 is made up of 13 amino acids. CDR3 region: CASSSQINQPQHF. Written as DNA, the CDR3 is TGTGCCAGCAGCTCCCAGATTAATCAGCCCCAGCATTTT.

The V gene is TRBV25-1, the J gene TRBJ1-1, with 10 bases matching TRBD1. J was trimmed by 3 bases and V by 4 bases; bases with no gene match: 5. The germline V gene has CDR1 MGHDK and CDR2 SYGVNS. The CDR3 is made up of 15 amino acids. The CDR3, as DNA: TGTGCCAGCAGTGGAGACAGGGGGCTGGACACTGAAGCTTTCTTT. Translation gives CASSGDRGLDTEAFF.

The CDR3 sequence: CASSWGGAATNEKLFF. The CDR3 DNA is TGTGCCAGCAGCTGGGGTGGGGCTGCAACTAATGAAAAACTGTTTTTT. The chain carries TRBV5-4 and TRBJ1-4, with D possibly matching TRBD1 (5 bases). The CDR3 has 16 amino acids. Per the germline V gene, CDR1 is SGHNT and CDR2 is YYREEE (reference sequence). Deletions cut 3 bases from V and 0 bases from J, with 12 bases between.

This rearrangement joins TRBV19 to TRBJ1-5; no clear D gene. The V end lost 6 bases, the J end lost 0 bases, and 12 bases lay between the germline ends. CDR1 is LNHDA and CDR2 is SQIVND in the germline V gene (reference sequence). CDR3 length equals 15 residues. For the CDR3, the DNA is TGTGCCAGTAGCCCCACGGACTATAGCAATCAGCCCCAGCATTTT. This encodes CASSPTDYSNQPQHF.

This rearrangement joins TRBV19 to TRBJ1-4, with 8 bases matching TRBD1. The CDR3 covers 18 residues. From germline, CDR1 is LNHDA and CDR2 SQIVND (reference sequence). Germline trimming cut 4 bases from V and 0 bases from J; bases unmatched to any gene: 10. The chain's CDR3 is CASSTHRGYNATNEKLFF. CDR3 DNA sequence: TGTGCCAGTAGTACCCACAGGGGGTATAATGCAACTAATGAAAAACTGTTTTTT.

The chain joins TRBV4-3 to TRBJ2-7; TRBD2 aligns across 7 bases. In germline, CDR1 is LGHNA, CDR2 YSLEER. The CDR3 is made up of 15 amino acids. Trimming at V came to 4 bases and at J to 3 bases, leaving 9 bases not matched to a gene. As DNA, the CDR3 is TGCGCCAGCAGCCGTCTCAGGGAGGGAGGCTACGAGCAGTACTTC. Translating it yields CASSRLREGGYEQYF.

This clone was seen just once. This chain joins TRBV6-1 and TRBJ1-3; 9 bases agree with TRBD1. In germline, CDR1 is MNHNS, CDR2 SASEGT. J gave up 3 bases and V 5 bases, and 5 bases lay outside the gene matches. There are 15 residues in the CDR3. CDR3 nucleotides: TGTGCCAGCAGTACGGGACAGGGTGGTGGAAACACCATATATTTT. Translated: CASSTGQGGGNTIYF.

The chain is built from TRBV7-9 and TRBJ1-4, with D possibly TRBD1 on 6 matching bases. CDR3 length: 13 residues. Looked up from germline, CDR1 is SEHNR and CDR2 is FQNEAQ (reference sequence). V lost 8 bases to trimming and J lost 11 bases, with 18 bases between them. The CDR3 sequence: CASESQGHGKLFF. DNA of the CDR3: TGTGCCAGCGAGTCGCAGGGGCATGGGAAACTGTTTTTT.

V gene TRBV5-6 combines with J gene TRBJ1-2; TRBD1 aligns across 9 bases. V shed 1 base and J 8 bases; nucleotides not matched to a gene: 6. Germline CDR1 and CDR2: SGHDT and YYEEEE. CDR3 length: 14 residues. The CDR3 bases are TGTGCCAGCAGCTTGAAGGGACAGGGACTCGGCTACACCTTC. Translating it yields CASSLKGQGLGYTF.

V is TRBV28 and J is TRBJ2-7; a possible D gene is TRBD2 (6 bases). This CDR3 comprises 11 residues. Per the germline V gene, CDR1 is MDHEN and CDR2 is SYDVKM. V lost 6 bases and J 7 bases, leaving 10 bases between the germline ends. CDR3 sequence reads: CASRSGGEQYF. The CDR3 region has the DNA TGTGCCAGCAGAAGTGGGGGGGAGCAGTACTTC. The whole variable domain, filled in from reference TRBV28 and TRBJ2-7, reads DVKVTQSSRYLVKRTGEKVFLECVQDMDHENMFWYRQDPGLGLRLIYFSYDVKMKEKGDIPEGYSVSREKKERFSLILESASTNQTSMYLCASRSGGEQYFGPGTRLTVT.

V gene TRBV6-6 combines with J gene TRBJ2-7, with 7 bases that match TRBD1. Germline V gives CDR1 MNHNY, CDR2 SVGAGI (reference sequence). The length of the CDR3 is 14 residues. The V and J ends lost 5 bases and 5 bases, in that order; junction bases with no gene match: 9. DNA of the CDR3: TGTGCCAGCAGTCCACAGGGGTTGAGGAACGAGCAGTACTTC. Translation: CASSPQGLRNEQYF.

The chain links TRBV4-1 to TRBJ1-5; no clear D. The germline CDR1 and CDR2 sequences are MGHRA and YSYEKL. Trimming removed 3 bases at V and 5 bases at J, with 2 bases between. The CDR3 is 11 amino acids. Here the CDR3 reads CASSQYQPQHF. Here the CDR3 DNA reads TGCGCCAGCAGCCAGTATCAGCCCCAGCATTTT.

This CDR3 reads CASSFGTAGNTIYF. The CDR3, as DNA: TGTGCCAGCAGCTTTGGAACAGCTGGAAACACCATATATTTT. The chain links TRBV5-6 to TRBJ1-3; the D is unclear. Germline V gives CDR1 SGHDT, CDR2 YYEEEE. Trimming took 2 bases from V and 2 from J, leaving 8 bases between them. The CDR3 is 14 amino acids.

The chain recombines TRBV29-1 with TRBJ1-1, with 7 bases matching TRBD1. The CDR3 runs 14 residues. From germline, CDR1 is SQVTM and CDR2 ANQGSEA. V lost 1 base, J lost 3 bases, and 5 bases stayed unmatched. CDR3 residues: CSVEARGAHTEAFF. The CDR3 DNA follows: TGCAGCGTTGAAGCCAGGGGGGCGCACACTGAAGCTTTCTTT.